A single sample gave rise to the 5 T cell receptor beta chains below, sequenced in a study of Ad26.COV2.S vaccination and SARS-CoV-2 variants. Repertoires were generated with immunoSEQ multiplex PCR, while TCRdb's copy carries only in-frame clones and drops some. The sample carries some 520,000 clones, about 83% recorded once. Treatment here: around 19 received Ad26.COV2.S at low or high dose, single or two shots; 5 received placebo; per-sample allocation not given. Sampling was done on day 63 after the first vaccine or placebo injection. The specimen was peripheral blood, collected in a trial of Ad26.COV2.S vaccine versus placebo. These receptors all come from a person between 18 and 59 years old who received the Ad26.COV2.S COVID-19 vaccine or a placebo.

This clone was observed a few times. The chain links TRBV7-2 to TRBJ2-2; D gene uncertain. The V end lost 2 bases, the J end lost 6 bases, and 13 bases lay between the germline ends. The CDR3 covers 15 residues. Germline assignment: CDR1 SGHTA and CDR2 FQGNSA. The CDR3 DNA reads as TGTGCCAGCAGCTTATACTCAGGTGAAGCCGGGGAGCTGTTTTTT. As protein: CASSLYSGEAGELFF.

This clone was seen a few times. CDR3 coding DNA: TGTGCCAGCAGCCCCCCAGGTACCCACGAGCAGTACTTC. Protein sequence: CASSPPGTHEQYF. V is TRBV5-4 and J is TRBJ2-7; no clear D. Germline V gene data show CDR1 as SGHNT and CDR2 as YYREEE (reference sequence). The CDR3 is made up of 13 amino acids. Trimming cost V 4 bases and J 5 bases, with 13 bases left between them.

This clone was observed many times. The chain couples TRBV19 to TRBJ2-5, with 7 bases aligning to TRBD2. V shed 3 bases and J 1 base; nucleotides not matched to a gene: 2. The CDR3 length is 14 residues. CDR1 and CDR2 (germline): LNHDA, SQIVND (reference sequence). The CDR3 nucleotides are TGTGCCAGTAGTATGGGGGGGAGCCAAGAGACCCAGTACTTC. As protein: CASSMGGSQETQYF.

The gene calls are TRBV27 and TRBJ2-7; TRBD2 agrees at 9 bases. V shed 3 bases, J shed 5 bases, and the junction held 5 bases outside the gene matches. Germline values: CDR1 MNHEY, CDR2 SMNVEV (reference sequence). The length of the CDR3 is 14 residues. This CDR3 is CASSFISGRNEQYF. CDR3 nucleotides: TGTGCCAGCAGTTTTATTAGCGGGAGAAACGAGCAGTACTTC.

The rearrangement joins TRBV30 to TRBJ1-4; D not certain. Germline V gene lookup returns CDR1 GTSNPN and CDR2 SVGIG (reference sequence). With 2 bases removed from V and 8 bases from J, the gap between germline ends came to 21 bases. This CDR3 has 16 residues. CDR3 DNA sequence: TGTGCCTGGAGTAGGGCCTGGTCGCGGGCGCCCGAAAAACTGTTTTTT. Translated, it gives CAWSRAWSRAPEKLFF.